Below are 30 T cell receptor beta chains sequenced from a single sample in a study of shared clonotypes between healthy human individuals. Clones were read by immunoSEQ multiplex PCR, and TCRdb kept only the in-frame ones, dropping some. The data contain about 1.1 million clones, 60% to 80% of them singletons. Sequencing was done on a sample of memory CD4+ T cells from PBMCs. This sample's subset: CD45RA-negative fraction. These receptors all stem from a man aged 18 to 35 in good health. Some clones in this sample may be carry-over from other donors' samples.

The chain joins TRBV30 to TRBJ2-2; 9 bases fit TRBD1. V lost 5 bases, J lost 1 base, and 2 bases stayed unmatched. This CDR3 spans 14 amino acids. Germline V gives CDR1 GTSNPN, CDR2 SVGIG (reference sequence). CDR3 nucleotides: TGTGCCTGGGGACAGGGGCTGAACACCGGGGAGCTGTTTTTT. This sequence encodes CAWGQGLNTGELFF.

The chain links TRBV5-1 to TRBJ1-1; 8 positions agree with TRBD1. This CDR3 comprises 12 residues. CDR1 and CDR2 from the germline V gene are SGHRS and YFSETQ. V was clipped by 7 bases and J by 5 bases; unmatched bases: 4. DNA for the CDR3: TGCGCCAGCCGGGACAGGTCGACTGAAGCTTTCTTT. Translation gives CASRDRSTEAFF.

This clone was detected a few times. The chain employs TRBV7-6 and TRBJ2-2; D not certain. CDR1 and CDR2 (germline): SGHVS, FNYEAQ. Deletions cut 7 bases from V and 7 bases from J, with 13 bases between. The CDR3 is 13 amino acids. CDR3 residues: CASTSRPLGELFF. The CDR3 region has the DNA TGTGCCAGCACCTCCCGGCCCCTCGGGGAGCTGTTTTTT.

The chain combines TRBV9 with TRBJ1-1, with unresolved D. Trimming removed 2 bases from V and 2 bases from J, with 10 bases in between. The CDR3 covers 14 residues. Per germline, CDR1 SGDLS and CDR2 YYNGEE. The DNA of the CDR3 is TGTGCCAGCAGCGTGGTCTCACGCAACACTGAAGCTTTCTTT. Translation: CASSVVSRNTEAFF.

The chain combines TRBV10-3 with TRBJ2-7, with D tentatively TRBD1 or TRBD2 (5 bases each). The germline CDR1 and CDR2 sequences are ENHRY and SYGVKD. There are 12 residues in the CDR3. V was trimmed by 11 bases and J by 3 bases, leaving 14 bases between them. This CDR3 is CASRGTSYEQYF. CDR3 nucleotide sequence: TGTGCCTCAAGGGGCACTAGCTACGAGCAGTACTTC.

This clone was seen repeatedly, ten times or more. V and J are TRBV11-3 and TRBJ2-1; weak D call: TRBD2 (6 bases). CDR3 size: 15 residues. Trimming cost V 4 bases and J 5 bases, with 15 bases left between them. The germline V gene has CDR1 SGHNT and CDR2 YENEEA. CDR3 loop: CASSSRGSKNNEQFF. The CDR3 DNA reads TGTGCCAGCAGCTCGCGGGGATCCAAGAACAATGAGCAGTTCTTC.

The chain recombines TRBV7-2 with TRBJ2-5; 7 bases are shared with TRBD1. V gave up 4 bases and J gave up 4 bases; unmatched junction bases: 3. The CDR3 loop spans 13 amino acids. Germline lookup yields CDR1 SGHTA and CDR2 FQGNSA. The CDR3, as DNA: TGTGCCAGCAGCTCAGGGACAGCAGAGACCCAGTACTTC. Translated, it gives CASSSGTAETQYF. Based on the CDR3 plus reference TRBV7-2 and TRBJ2-5, the full variable domain is GAGVSQSPSNKVTEKGKDVELRCDPISGHTALYWYRQSLGQGLEFLIYFQGNSAPDKSGLPSDRFSAERTGGSVSTLTIQRTQQEDSAVYLCASSSGTAETQYFGPGTRLLVL.

A single count supports this clone. V and J are TRBV11-2 and TRBJ2-1; no definite D call. Germline values: CDR1 SGHAT, CDR2 FQNNGV. V lost 1 base and J 7 bases, leaving 8 bases between the germline ends. The CDR3 has 13 residues. CDR3 in DNA: TGTGCCAGCAGCTTAGGGCCTTTGAATGAGCAGTTCTTC. It encodes CASSLGPLNEQFF. Complete variable domain (other parts from reference TRBV11-2 and TRBJ2-1): EAGVAQSPRYKIIEKRQSVAFWCNPISGHATLYWYQQILGQGPKLLIQFQNNGVVDDSQLPKDRFSAERLKGVDSTLKIQPAKLEDSAVYLCASSLGPLNEQFFGPGTRLTVL.

This clone was seen only a few times. The gene calls are TRBV19 and TRBJ2-1, with D maybe TRBD2 (6 bases). The CDR3 is made up of 14 amino acids. Trimming removed 3 bases from V and 7 bases from J, with 13 bases in between. Germline-derived CDR1 and CDR2 are LNHDA and SQIVND (reference sequence). The CDR3 bases are TGTGCCAGTAGTATGTGGGAGGCCTGGAATGAGCAGTTCTTC. It yields the protein CASSMWEAWNEQFF.

The chain recombines TRBV27 with TRBJ1-2; D is unresolved. This CDR3 comprises 15 residues. V lost 5 bases and J 4 bases, leaving 17 bases between the germline ends. The germline V gene encodes CDR1 MNHEY and CDR2 SMNVEV (reference sequence). CDR3 sequence: CASSTRMAGLYGYTF. The CDR3 DNA is TGTGCCAGCAGTACGAGGATGGCAGGCCTCTATGGCTACACCTTC.

V is TRBV9 and J is TRBJ1-2, with 12 bases matching TRBD1. The CDR3 consists of 16 residues. V gave up 3 bases and J gave up 4 bases; unmatched junction bases: 7. CDR1 and CDR2 (germline): SGDLS, YYNGEE. This CDR3 is CASSARDRGQSYGYTF. The DNA of the CDR3 is TGTGCCAGCAGCGCCCGGGACAGGGGGCAGAGCTATGGCTACACCTTC. The full variable domain, completed using reference TRBV9 and TRBJ1-2, is DSGVTQTPKHLITATGQRVTLRCSPRSGDLSVYWYQQSLDQGLQFLIQYYNGEERAKGNILERFSAQQFPDLHSELNLSSLELGDSALYFCASSARDRGQSYGYTFGSGTRLTVV.

The V gene is TRBV11-2, the J gene TRBJ2-2; 10 bases fit TRBD2. The length of the CDR3 is 17 residues. V lost 5 bases, J lost 4 bases, and 10 bases stayed unmatched. Germline V lookup: CDR1 SGHAT, CDR2 FQNNGV. CDR3 bases: TGTGCCAGCAGCCGTAGGACTAGCGGCCTTACCACCGGGGAGCTGTTTTTT. It encodes CASSRRTSGLTTGELFF.

This CDR3 is CASSLGWGTEAFF. Here the CDR3 DNA reads TGTGCCAGCAGCTTAGGATGGGGCACTGAAGCTTTCTTT. This chain uses TRBV7-8 with TRBJ1-1; the D is unclear. Trimming took off 1 base at V and 4 bases at J, with 7 bases between the two ends. CDR3 length: 13 residues. CDR1 SGHVS and CDR2 FQNEAQ come from the germline V gene. Complete variable domain (other parts from reference TRBV7-8 and TRBJ1-1): GAGVSQSPRYKVAKRGQDVALRCDPISGHVSLFWYQQALGQGPEFLTYFQNEAQLDKSGLPSDRFFAERPEGSVSTLKIQRTQQEDSAVYLCASSLGWGTEAFFGQGTRLTVV.

Worth noting for this clone: The junction and the germline gene differ at one end; a read error may be behind it. This chain joins TRBV7-9 and TRBJ2-3; a weak D match, TRBD2 (7 bases). The CDR3 is 13 amino acids. The V gene's germline CDR1 is SEHNR and CDR2 FQNEAQ (reference sequence). Written as DNA, the CDR3 is TGTGCCAGCAGCTTAGAGGGTGCGGGAGAGGGGGATTTT. Translation gives CASSLEGAGEGDF.

This chain uses TRBV6-5 with TRBJ1-5; the D is unclear. V dropped 6 bases and J dropped 5 bases, with 11 bases sitting between them. CDR3 length: 13 amino acids. Looked up from germline, CDR1 is MNHEY and CDR2 is SVGAGI. The CDR3 nucleotides are TGTGCCAGCAGGTGGAACACCGATCAGCCCCAGCATTTT. Translation gives CASRWNTDQPQHF.

The V and J genes are TRBV25-1 and TRBJ2-7; D perhaps matches TRBD1 (6 bases). There are 15 residues in the CDR3. V lost 7 bases, J lost 4 bases, and 20 bases lay in between. Per the germline V gene, CDR1 is MGHDK and CDR2 is SYGVNS. CDR3 DNA: TGTGCCAGCACCACCGGGGCCCAGGGGCGTTACGAGCAGTACTTC. This codes for CASTTGAQGRYEQYF.

The rearrangement uses TRBV5-1 and TRBJ2-3; weak D call: TRBD2 (5 bases). The CDR3 length is 14 residues. In germline, CDR1 is SGHRS, CDR2 YFSETQ. Trimming cost V 5 bases and J 1 base, with 11 bases left between them. The CDR3 spells CASSESRGTDTQYF. The CDR3 bases are TGCGCCAGCAGTGAGTCGCGGGGCACAGATACGCAGTATTTT. Filled out from reference TRBV5-1 and TRBJ2-3, the complete variable domain reads KAGVTQTPRYLIKTRGQQVTLSCSPISGHRSVSWYQQTPGQGLQFLFEYFSETQRNKGNFPGRFSGRQFSNSRSEMNVSTLELGDSALYLCASSESRGTDTQYFGPGTRLTVL.

The chain carries TRBV7-6 and TRBJ1-5; D is ambiguous. The germline gives CDR1 SGHVS, CDR2 FNYEAQ. The CDR3 has 17 residues. With 0 bases removed from V and 4 bases from J, the gap between germline ends came to 16 bases. Here the CDR3 reads CASSLAKGREANQPQHF. CDR3 coding DNA: TGTGCCAGCAGCTTAGCGAAAGGAAGGGAGGCGAATCAGCCCCAGCATTTT. Full variable domain (remainder filled in from reference TRBV7-6 and TRBJ1-5): GAGVSQSPRYKVTKRGQDVALRCDPISGHVSLYWYRQALGQGPEFLTYFNYEAQQDKSGLPNDRFSAERPEGSISTLTIQRTEQRDSAMYRCASSLAKGREANQPQHFGDGTRLSIL.

This clone was detected once. This chain links TRBV30 with TRBJ2-3; the D gene could be TRBD1 or TRBD2 (6 bases each). The CDR3 length is 18 residues. Germline assignment: CDR1 GTSNPN and CDR2 SVGIG (reference sequence). V lost 8 bases and J lost 2, with 29 bases in between. This CDR3 is CAKGRSRGGGIVTDTQYF. CDR3 coding DNA: TGTGCCAAGGGGAGATCACGAGGAGGGGGGATTGTCACAGATACGCAGTATTTT.

This clone was observed a handful of times. The chain has TRBV2 and TRBJ1-2; weak D call: TRBD1 (5 bases). V dropped 1 base and J dropped 8 bases, with 11 bases sitting between them. Germline V gene sequence: CDR1 SNHLY, CDR2 FYNNEI. The CDR3 extends over 13 amino acids. The CDR3 DNA is TGTGCCAGCAGTGAAGTGACAGTCGGCGGCTACACCTTC. Protein: CASSEVTVGGYTF.

The chain recombines TRBV5-1 with TRBJ1-2; D ambiguous. The length of the CDR3 is 14 residues. Trimming shortened V by 0 bases and J by 4 bases, and 10 bases separated the two germline ends. Germline-derived CDR1 and CDR2 are SGHRS and YFSETQ. CDR3 in DNA: TGCGCCAGCAGCTTGGTAGGCAGCGTCTATGGCTACACCTTC. Translating it yields CASSLVGSVYGYTF.

This chain joins TRBV7-2 and TRBJ2-5; a weak D match, TRBD2 (5 bases). The germline gives CDR1 SGHTA, CDR2 FQGNSA. V lost 7 bases and J lost 4, with 22 bases in between. The CDR3 is 16 residues long. The CDR3 DNA reads TGTGCCAGCACCCCCGGAGGTTCCAGGTCGTCAGAGACCCAGTACTTC. This encodes CASTPGGSRSSETQYF.

On this clone itself: This specimen includes other DNA sequences encoding the same CDR3. The chain couples TRBV7-2 to TRBJ2-6; unclear D gene. Trimming took off 6 bases at V and 0 bases at J, with 6 bases between the two ends. Germline loops: CDR1 SGHTA, CDR2 FQGNSA. The CDR3 runs to 14 residues. The CDR3: CASSPSSGANVLTF. In DNA, the CDR3 is TGTGCCAGCAGTCCCTCCTCTGGGGCCAACGTCCTGACTTTC.

The chain joins TRBV5-1 to TRBJ2-7; TRBD1 is a possible D gene (5 bases). The germline gives CDR1 SGHRS, CDR2 YFSETQ. V was clipped by 5 bases and J by 6 bases, with 12 bases between them. The CDR3 sequence is 12 residues long. As DNA, the CDR3 is TGCGCCAGCAGTGTATTAGGGGCCGAGCAGTACTTC. It encodes CASSVLGAEQYF.

This clone was seen once. The rearrangement joins TRBV11-3 to TRBJ2-1; 7 bases are a match to TRBD1. V was clipped by 3 bases and J by 3 bases; unmatched bases: 2. The germline CDR1 and CDR2 sequences are SGHNT and YENEEA. The CDR3 extends over 14 amino acids. The CDR3: CASSLDRYYNEQFF. CDR3 nucleotide sequence: TGTGCCAGCAGCTTGGACAGGTACTACAATGAGCAGTTCTTC.

This clone has a handful of counts. The CDR3 sequence: CASSPRASENTEAFF. DNA for the CDR3: TGTGCCAGCAGCCCCCGGGCTTCGGAGAACACTGAAGCTTTCTTT. The chain is built from TRBV9 and TRBJ1-1; D uncertain. This CDR3 is 15 amino acids long. Germline V lookup: CDR1 SGDLS, CDR2 YYNGEE. V lost 4 bases and J lost 1, with 14 bases in between.

This clone showed up just once. The chain joins TRBV7-2 to TRBJ2-4; 9 nucleotides align to TRBD2. J gave up 9 bases and V 1 base, and 13 bases lay outside the gene matches. There are 17 residues in the CDR3. CDR1 and CDR2 from the germline V gene are SGHTA and FQGNSA. CDR3 sequence (DNA): TGTGCCAGCAGCTTAGTGGCTAGCGGGGTAGGGGGCGGCATTCAGTACTTC. Protein sequence: CASSLVASGVGGGIQYF.

CDR3: CASSEAGQISGNTIYF. In nucleotides, the CDR3 is TGTGCCAGCAGTGAAGCTGGACAGATCTCTGGAAACACCATATATTTT. The chain combines TRBV6-1 with TRBJ1-3; possible D gene TRBD1, 6 bases. Per the germline V gene, CDR1 is MNHNS and CDR2 is SASEGT. The V and J ends lost 0 bases and 0 bases respectively, with 9 bases between them. This CDR3 is built from 16 residues.

In regard to this clone: The same CDR3 arises from other DNA sequences in this sample as well. The chain carries TRBV18 and TRBJ2-7; 9 nucleotides line up with TRBD1. The germline CDR1 and CDR2 sequences are KGHSH and LQKENI. The V segment lost 3 bases and the J segment 1 base; nucleotides outside the gene matches: 4. The CDR3 contains 15 residues. The CDR3 region has the DNA TGTGCCAGCTCACCTCTTGGACAGGGGTCCTACGAGCAGTACTTC. This encodes CASSPLGQGSYEQYF.

The chain uses TRBV5-1 and TRBJ2-2; 7 bases align to TRBD1. The length of the CDR3 is 16 residues. The trim removed 2 bases at V and 0 bases at J, leaving 4 bases unmatched. From germline, CDR1 is SGHRS and CDR2 YFSETQ. CDR3 region: CASSFRDRPNTGELFF. CDR3 bases: TGCGCCAGCAGCTTCCGGGACAGACCGAACACCGGGGAGCTGTTTTTT.